One and the same sample provided the 5 T cell receptor beta chains below, sequenced in a study of post-analysis software for immune sequencing data. Study results and caveats: Comparison of patients with controls showed roughly five TRBV segments more frequent in patients, TRBV5-6, TRBV5-1 and TRBV20-1 among them.

The TCR beta cDNA libraries carried unique molecular identifiers. Via MiXCR, TCRdb re-called the PCR reads, giving one row per CDR3 protein. Of roughly 430,000 distinct CDR3 sequences in the sample, less than 40% were seen once. No antigen is known for these receptors. Sequencing used blood. These receptors were collected from a girl between 2 and 10 years old with multiple sclerosis.

The chain employs TRBV7-9 and TRBJ2-5, with TRBD1 matching over 9 bases. The J call may be incorrect, as the DNA end agrees better with TRBJ2-7. The CDR3 runs to 15 residues. Germline V gene lookup returns CDR1 SEHNR and CDR2 FQNEAQ (reference sequence). CDR3 sequence reads: CASSPPGQGCYEQYF. CDR3 nucleotide sequence: TGTGCCAGCAGCCCCCCCGGACAGGGGTGCTACGAGCAGTACTTC.

This chain joins TRBV3-1 and TRBJ2-1, with D possibly being TRBD1 (6 bases). V lost 2 bases to trimming and J lost 6 bases, with 14 bases between them. Germline-derived CDR1 and CDR2 are LGHDT and YNNKEL (reference sequence). The length of the CDR3 is 15 residues. In nucleotides, the CDR3 is TGTGCCAGCAGCCAACGGTACAGGGCCTCCAATGAGCAGTTCTTC. This sequence encodes CASSQRYRASNEQFF.

This clonotype showed up just a few times. The chain combines TRBV6-5 with TRBJ1-4; possible D gene TRBD1, 6 bases. Germline CDR1 and CDR2: MNHEY and SVGAGI. The ends were cut back, 0 bases at V and 0 bases at J, with 11 bases in the middle. CDR3 length: 17 residues. This CDR3 reads CASSYSQGQATNEKLFF. CDR3 bases: TGTGCCAGCAGTTACTCGCAGGGGCAAGCAACTAATGAAAAACTGTTTTTT.

The chain recombines TRBV28 with TRBJ1-2; perhaps TRBD1 as D (6 bases). V shed 6 bases and J shed 4 bases, with 15 bases lying between them. The CDR3 length is 14 residues. Germline CDR1 is MDHEN and CDR2 is SYDVKM. CDR3 in amino acids: CASSAAGATYGYTF. The CDR3 DNA follows: TGTGCCAGCAGCGCAGCAGGGGCCACCTATGGCTACACCTTC.

This clonotype was counted a few times. The chain employs TRBV4-1 and TRBJ2-5; a weak D match, TRBD2 (6 bases). Trimming stripped 7 bases from V and 1 base from J, with 16 bases between. Germline V gives CDR1 MGHRA, CDR2 YSYEKL. CDR3 length equals 15 residues. The CDR3 DNA sequence: TGCGCCAGCACCTACGGCGGGACCACCCAAGAGACCCAGTACTTC. Its translation is CASTYGGTTQETQYF.